This record concerns one T cell receptor (beta chain) sequence. The data derive from a study of blood T cell repertoires in COVID-19. Study at large: The study drew acute and convalescent COVID-19 samples from the United States, Italy and Spain.

Profiling relied on immunoSEQ multiplex PCR, and the TCRdb table lists in-frame clones only, not all of them. The sample has 45,000 to 55,000 clones, roughly 70% seen once; the top ten hold 8.5% to 9%. The germline gives CDR1 KGHSH, CDR2 LQKENI. The CDR3 has 15 residues. V was trimmed by 6 bases and J by 5 bases, leaving 16 bases between them. The chain carries TRBV18 and TRBJ1-4; no clear D. Sequenced material: peripheral blood. The sequence derives from a woman aged 70-85 years with acute or convalescent COVID-19. The CDR3 region is CASSQDGGSNEKLFF. The CDR3 region has the DNA TGTGCCAGCTCCCAGGATGGAGGCTCCAATGAAAAACTGTTTTTT. The entire variable domain, with the rest obtained from reference TRBV18 and TRBJ1-4, is as follows: NAGVMQNPRHLVRRRGQEARLRCSPMKGHSHVYWYRQLPEEGLKFMVYLQKENIIDESGMPKERFSAEFPKEGPSILRIQQVVRGDSAAYFCASSQDGGSNEKLFFGSGTQLSVL.